The 19 T cell receptor beta chains listed next were all sequenced from one sample in a study of cytomegalovirus exposure and HLA in healthy donors. The primer mix had 60 Vbeta and 13 Jbeta primers. The data were produced by immunoSEQ multiplex PCR, yet TCRdb's version contains in-frame clones alone and is incomplete. Here the sample spans about 240,000 clones, 80% to 85% being singletons. Sequenced input: PBMCs. The source is an older woman in good health and CMV-seropositive.

This sequence joins TRBV7-8 and TRBJ1-6; TRBD1 is a possible D gene (5 bases). Trimming pared 5 bases from V and 7 bases from J, leaving 9 bases between. Germline CDR1 and CDR2: SGHVS and FQNEAQ. There are 13 residues in the CDR3. The CDR3 DNA sequence: TGTGCCAGCAGCGCCCCAGGGAATTCACCCCTCCACTTT. Translating gives CASSAPGNSPLHF. Full variable domain (outside the CDR3, taken from reference TRBV7-8 and TRBJ1-6): GAGVSQSPRYKVAKRGQDVALRCDPISGHVSLFWYQQALGQGPEFLTYFQNEAQLDKSGLPSDRFFAERPEGSVSTLKIQRTQQEDSAVYLCASSAPGNSPLHFGNGTRLTVT.

The rearrangement uses TRBV11-2 and TRBJ2-2; D is possibly TRBD2 (6 bases). Germline CDR1 SGHAT, CDR2 FQNNGV. This CDR3 has 15 residues. Trimming stripped 1 base from V and 4 bases from J, with 10 bases between. CDR3 coding DNA: TGTGCCAGCAGCTTAGGCGGGACCACCACCGGGGAGCTGTTTTTT. Translating gives CASSLGGTTTGELFF.

Points on this clone: A junction boundary mismatches the germline segment, possibly from a read error. This chain links TRBV7-9 with TRBJ1-4, with D tentatively TRBD1 (6 bases). This CDR3 is built from 14 residues. Germline V gene lookup returns CDR1 SEHNR and CDR2 FQNEAQ (reference sequence). In DNA, the CDR3 is TGTTCCAGCAGCCTACAGGGTCTTAATGAAAAACTGTTTTTT. Translating gives CSSSLQGLNEKLFF.

This chain links TRBV6-5 with TRBJ1-2; 9 bases map to TRBD1. CDR1 MNHEY and CDR2 SVGAGI come from the germline V gene. Trimming at V came to 5 bases and at J to 8 bases, leaving 9 bases not matched to a gene. There are 14 residues in the CDR3. CDR3 amino acids: CASSTRQGVLGYTF. The CDR3 DNA sequence: TGTGCCAGCAGTACGAGACAGGGGGTTTTAGGCTACACCTTC.

The rearrangement uses TRBV5-4 and TRBJ2-1; D possibly corresponds to TRBD2 (6 bases). Per the germline V gene, CDR1 is SGHNT and CDR2 is YYREEE (reference sequence). The CDR3 covers 16 residues. The V end lost 4 bases, the J end lost 2 bases, and 16 bases lay between the germline ends. The CDR3 DNA reads as TGTGCCAGCAGCCAGGAGGCGGGACCGACCTACAATGAGCAGTTCTTC. It translates to CASSQEAGPTYNEQFF.

In its sample, this clone was seen a few times. V and J are TRBV29-1 and TRBJ1-2; 9 bases are shared with TRBD1. This CDR3 contains 13 residues. The V segment lost 6 bases and the J segment 3 bases; nucleotides outside the gene matches: 5. In germline, CDR1 is SQVTM, CDR2 ANQGSEA. CDR3 region: CSVGTGFDYGYTF. The DNA of the CDR3 is TGCAGCGTAGGGACAGGGTTTGACTATGGCTACACCTTC.

This clone turned up a few times. This chain's CDR3 is CASSPPAEAFF. The CDR3 DNA reads TGTGCCAGCAGCCCCCCCGCTGAAGCTTTCTTT. V usage is TRBV9 and J usage is TRBJ1-1; D is ambiguous. Trimming took 4 bases from V and 6 from J, leaving 7 bases between them. This CDR3 is 11 amino acids long. Germline V gives CDR1 SGDLS, CDR2 YYNGEE.

This clone has only one observation. The chain combines TRBV27 with TRBJ1-2; 9 bases map to TRBD1. This CDR3 is 14 amino acids long. V was clipped by 11 bases and J by 1 base; unmatched bases: 8. Per germline, CDR1 MNHEY and CDR2 SMNVEV (reference sequence). The CDR3 loop reads CAGTTGQGNYGYTF. CDR3 sequence (DNA): TGTGCCGGCACCACGGGACAGGGTAACTATGGCTACACCTTC.

This clone was picked up a small number of times. The chain couples TRBV20-1 to TRBJ2-5; unclear D gene. The CDR3 totals 10 residues. The V gene's germline CDR1 is DFQATT and CDR2 SNEGSKA (reference sequence). Trimming removed 5 bases from V and 5 bases from J, with 6 bases in between. This CDR3 is CSAFMETQYF. The CDR3 DNA sequence: TGCAGTGCTTTCATGGAGACCCAGTACTTC.

The chain has TRBV6-6 and TRBJ1-2; 10 bases line up with TRBD1. The germline V gene has CDR1 MNHNY and CDR2 SVGAGI (reference sequence). V shed 5 bases and J 8 bases; nucleotides not matched to a gene: 5. This CDR3 has 13 residues. Here the CDR3 DNA reads TGTGCCAGCAGTCACCGGGACAGGGGCGGCTACACCTTC. This encodes CASSHRDRGGYTF.

The rearrangement uses TRBV9 and TRBJ2-7, with TRBD1 identical over 7 bases. Germline assignment: CDR1 SGDLS and CDR2 YYNGEE. With 3 bases clipped from V and 4 bases from J, the junction kept 1 base outside the gene matches. CDR3 length equals 12 residues. CDR3 sequence reads: CASSGGQYEQYF. CDR3 sequence (DNA): TGTGCCAGCAGCGGGGGACAGTACGAGCAGTACTTC. Full variable domain (outside the CDR3, taken from reference TRBV9 and TRBJ2-7): DSGVTQTPKHLITATGQRVTLRCSPRSGDLSVYWYQQSLDQGLQFLIQYYNGEERAKGNILERFSAQQFPDLHSELNLSSLELGDSALYFCASSGGQYEQYFGPGTRLTVT.

This rearrangement joins TRBV19 to TRBJ2-5, with D perhaps matching TRBD1 (5 bases). The CDR3 has 12 amino acids. Looked up from germline, CDR1 is LNHDA and CDR2 is SQIVND (reference sequence). Trimming removed 5 bases from V and 5 bases from J, with 9 bases in between. For the CDR3, the DNA is TGTGCCAGTAGTCGGCAGGGCGAGACCCAGTACTTC. It translates to CASSRQGETQYF.

This clone showed up just once. This sequence joins TRBV10-1 and TRBJ2-1; TRBD2 matches 9 bases. Germline V gene sequence: CDR1 WNHNN, CDR2 SYGVQD (reference sequence). V lost 5 bases to trimming and J lost 6 bases; unmatched junction nucleotides: 8. There are 15 residues in the CDR3. CDR3 sequence: CASSQASSGSNEQFF. The DNA of the CDR3 is TGCGCCAGCAGTCAGGCGAGTAGCGGGAGCAATGAGCAGTTCTTC.

This chain connects TRBV10-1 to TRBJ2-7, with 7 nucleotides matching TRBD1. Germline CDR1 WNHNN, CDR2 SYGVQD (reference sequence). J gave up 9 bases and V 0 bases, and 5 bases lay outside the gene matches. The CDR3 has 13 amino acids. This chain's CDR3 is CASSESRTGGQYF. CDR3 coding DNA: TGCGCCAGCAGTGAGTCGAGGACAGGAGGGCAGTACTTC.

The chain combines TRBV4-1 with TRBJ2-3; the D is unclear. Per germline, CDR1 MGHRA and CDR2 YSYEKL. There are 16 residues in the CDR3. The germline V and J ends were trimmed by 1 base and 5 bases, with 16 bases remaining between them. The CDR3, as DNA: TGCGCCAGCAGCCAAGGAGAGGCTCGAGTTAGAGATACGCAGTATTTT. Its protein is CASSQGEARVRDTQYF.

The rearrangement joins TRBV5-1 to TRBJ1-2, with 8 positions matching TRBD1. Germline-derived CDR1 and CDR2 are SGHRS and YFSETQ. The CDR3 spans 16 residues. Trimming cost V 4 bases and J 0 bases; bases outside gene matches: 8. CDR3: CASSRGTGNTNYGYTF. The CDR3 DNA follows: TGCGCCAGCAGCCGCGGGACAGGCAACACTAACTATGGCTACACCTTC.

This sequence joins TRBV4-1 and TRBJ2-5, with D maybe TRBD2 (6 bases). V was clipped by 4 bases and J by 3 bases, with 24 bases between them. The CDR3 is 18 amino acids. From germline, CDR1 is MGHRA and CDR2 YSYEKL. CDR3 DNA: TGCGCCAGCAGCCTTAAGGGCCCCCGGGAGCTTGGTAAAGAGACCCAGTACTTC. It is translated as CASSLKGPRELGKETQYF.

This chain connects TRBV25-1 to TRBJ2-7; possibly TRBD2 for D (6 bases). The CDR3 loop spans 17 amino acids. V shed 2 bases and J shed 0 bases, with 17 bases lying between them. The germline gives CDR1 MGHDK, CDR2 SYGVNS. The CDR3 loop is CASSERLGGESSYEQYF. The CDR3 nucleotides read TGTGCCAGCAGTGAACGATTGGGGGGAGAGAGCTCCTACGAGCAGTACTTC.

The rearrangement joins TRBV5-4 to TRBJ2-7, with 10 bases aligning to TRBD1. CDR1 SGHNT and CDR2 YYREEE come from the germline V gene (reference sequence). With 2 bases clipped from V and 5 bases from J, the junction kept 10 bases outside the gene matches. The CDR3 covers 16 residues. In DNA, the CDR3 is TGTGCCAGCAGCTTCCTTTCGGGACAGGGGACGGACGAGCAGTACTTC. Protein: CASSFLSGQGTDEQYF.